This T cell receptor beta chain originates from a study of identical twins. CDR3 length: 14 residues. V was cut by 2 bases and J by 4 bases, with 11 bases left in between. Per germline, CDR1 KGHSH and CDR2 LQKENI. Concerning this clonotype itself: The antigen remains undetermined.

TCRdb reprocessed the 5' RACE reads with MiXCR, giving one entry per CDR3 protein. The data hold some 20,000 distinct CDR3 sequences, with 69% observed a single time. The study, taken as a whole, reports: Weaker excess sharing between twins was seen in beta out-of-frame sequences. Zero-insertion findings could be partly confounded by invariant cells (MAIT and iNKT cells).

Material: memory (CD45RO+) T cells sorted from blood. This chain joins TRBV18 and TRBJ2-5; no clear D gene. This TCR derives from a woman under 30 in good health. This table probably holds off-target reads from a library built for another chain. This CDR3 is CASSPNLGRETQYF. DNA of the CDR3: TGTGCCAGCTCACCAAACCTCGGGCGAGAGACCCAGTACTTC.